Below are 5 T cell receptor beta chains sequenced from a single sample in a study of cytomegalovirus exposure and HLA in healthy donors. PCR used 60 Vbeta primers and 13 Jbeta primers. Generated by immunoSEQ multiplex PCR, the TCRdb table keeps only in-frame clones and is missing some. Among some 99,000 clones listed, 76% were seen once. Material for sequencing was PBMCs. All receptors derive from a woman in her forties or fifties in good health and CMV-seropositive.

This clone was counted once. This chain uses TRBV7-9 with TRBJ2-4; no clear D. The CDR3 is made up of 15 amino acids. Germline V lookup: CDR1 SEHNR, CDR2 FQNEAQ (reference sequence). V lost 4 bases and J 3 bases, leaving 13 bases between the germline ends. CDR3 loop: CASSSNTIDKNIQYF. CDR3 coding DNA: TGTGCCAGCAGCTCTAACACTATAGACAAAAACATTCAGTACTTC.

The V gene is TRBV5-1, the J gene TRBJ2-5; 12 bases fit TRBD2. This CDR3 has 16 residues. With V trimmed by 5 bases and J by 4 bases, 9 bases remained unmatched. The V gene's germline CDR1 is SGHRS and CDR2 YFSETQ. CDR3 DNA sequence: TGCGCCAGCAGACCCCTAGCGGGAGGGGGCCGAGAGACCCAGTACTTC. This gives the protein CASRPLAGGGRETQYF.

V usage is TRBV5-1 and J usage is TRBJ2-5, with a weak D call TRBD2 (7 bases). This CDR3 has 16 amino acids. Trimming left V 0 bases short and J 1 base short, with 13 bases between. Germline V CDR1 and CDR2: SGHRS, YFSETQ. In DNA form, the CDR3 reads TGCGCCAGCAGCTTGGCCGTGGGGGGGCGCCAAGAGACCCAGTACTTC. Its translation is CASSLAVGGRQETQYF.

The CDR3 protein is CASSKPPIVAGLHTQYF. The CDR3 region has the DNA TGTGCCAGCAGCAAACCCCCGATCGTAGCGGGGCTGCATACGCAGTATTTT. The rearrangement uses TRBV21-1 and TRBJ2-3; the table calls TRBD2, which could not be checked here. TRBV21-1 is noted as a pseudogene. The CDR3 extends over 17 amino acids.

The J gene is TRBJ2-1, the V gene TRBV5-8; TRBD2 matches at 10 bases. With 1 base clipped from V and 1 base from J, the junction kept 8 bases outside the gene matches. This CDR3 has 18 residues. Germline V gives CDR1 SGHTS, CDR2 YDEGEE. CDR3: CASSLKTSGILSYNEQFF. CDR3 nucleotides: TGTGCCAGCAGCTTGAAAACTAGCGGGATCCTTTCCTACAATGAGCAGTTCTTC.